This entry describes one T cell receptor (beta chain). MiXCR was run by TCRdb on the 5' RACE reads, yielding one entry per CDR3 protein. This table holds fewer than 400,000 distinct CDR3 sequences, 16% found once. The data belong to a study of T-cell memory formation after mild COVID-19. For the study at large: TCR clusters were mostly donor specific.

V shed 4 bases and J shed 5 bases, with 11 bases lying between them. There are 13 residues in the CDR3. The V gene's germline CDR1 is LGHNA and CDR2 YSLEER. The sequence was obtained from a man aged 18 to 29 who had mild COVID-19 (a few samples of this study predate the infection). Cell type and time point are not known. The rearrangement links TRBV4-3 to TRBJ2-5, with D uncertain. Sequenced: PBMCs or a T cell subset sorted from them (not recorded which). CDR3 DNA: TGCGCCAGCAGCCCATGGAGCTGGGAGACCCAGTACTTC. Protein product: CASSPWSWETQYF.